In its sample, the clone carrying this TCR beta chain was seen a few times. Its antigen is still unknown. The entry originates in a study of blood T cells in healthy people across ages. With a J-beta primer mix and a sample-barcoded 5' primer, a second PCR ran about 7 to 12 cycles. A template-switch adaptor with 12 random nucleotides tagged each cDNA molecule. TCRdb processed the 5' RACE reads anew with MiXCR; each CDR3 protein has one entry. Seen here are over 1.5 million distinct CDR3 sequences, 49% observed once, and the top ten hold more than 2%. This CDR3 region has 13 residues. CDR1 and CDR2 from the germline V gene are SGHRS and YFSETQ. Trimming shortened V by 1 base and J by 7 bases, and 11 bases separated the two germline ends. Regarding the study as a whole: Donors of long life had a larger count of naive CD4+ cells and greater diversity than aged donors.

What was sequenced was blood. This TCR was recovered from a middle-aged woman in good health. V gene TRBV5-1 combines with J gene TRBJ1-2; D is ambiguous. CDR3 coding DNA: TGCGCCAGCAGCTTGTTTTTAGGTGGTGGCTACACCTTC. Translation: CASSLFLGGGYTF.